This entry features one TCR beta chain sequence. V lost 5 bases, J lost 0 bases, and 14 bases lay in between. CDR3 size: 16 residues. From germline, CDR1 is MNHEY and CDR2 SMNVEV (reference sequence). This sample was taken from a study of blood T cell repertoires in COVID-19. Some clones are missing from TCRdb's copy, which holds only in-frame ones; the method was immunoSEQ multiplex PCR. Of 180,000 or so clones listed, 75% to 90% are singletons. The V gene is TRBV27, the J gene TRBJ1-5, with a possible D match to TRBD1 (6 bases). The source material was PBMCs or T cells enriched from blood (not recorded which). The origin of this receptor is a woman in her thirties or forties with acute COVID-19. The CDR3 reads CASSVDSTYSNQPQHF. In DNA, the CDR3 is TGTGCCAGCAGTGTGGACAGTACATATAGCAATCAGCCCCAGCATTTT.